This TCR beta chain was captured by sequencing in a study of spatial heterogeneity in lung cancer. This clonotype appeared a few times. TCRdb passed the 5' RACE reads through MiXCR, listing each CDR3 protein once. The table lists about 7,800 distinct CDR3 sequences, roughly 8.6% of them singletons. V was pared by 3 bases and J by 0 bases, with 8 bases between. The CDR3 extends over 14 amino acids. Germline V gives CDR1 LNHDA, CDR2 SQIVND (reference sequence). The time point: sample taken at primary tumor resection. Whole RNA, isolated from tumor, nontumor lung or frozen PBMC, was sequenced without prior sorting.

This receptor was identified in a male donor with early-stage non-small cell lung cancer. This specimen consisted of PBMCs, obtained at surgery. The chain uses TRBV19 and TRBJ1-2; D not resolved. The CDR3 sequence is CASSIQATNYGYTF. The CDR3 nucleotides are TGTGCCAGTAGTATCCAGGCTACTAACTATGGCTACACCTTC. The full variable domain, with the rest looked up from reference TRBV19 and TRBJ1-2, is DGGITQSPKYLFRKEGQNVTLSCEQNLNHDAMYWYRQDPGQGLRLIYYSQIVNDFQKGDIAEGYSVSREKKESFPLTVTSAQKNPTAFYLCASSIQATNYGYTFGSGTRLTVV.